Following are 20 T cell receptor beta chains from one sample sequenced in a study of tissue T cells after allogeneic stem cell transplantation. The time point: mouse harvest day 14 after allogeneic transplant. The graft held 10^6 splenic CD5+ T cells and 10^7 T-cell-depleted bone marrow cells. Profiled with immunoSEQ multiplex PCR; TCRdb holds only in-frame clones, not every one. This table has thousands of clones, around 53% appearing once. Specimen: lymph node tissue. Receptors originate from a female BALB/c mouse given C57BL/6 T cells with graft-versus-host disease after an allogeneic hematopoietic cell transplant.

By share, this clone ranks as large. Gene names refer to mouse genes. Read coverage stops 1 residue before the CDR3 terminus; the germline J gene supplies the remainder. The chain couples TRBV5 to TRBJ2-1, with 9 bases aligning to TRBD2. The CDR3 contains 14 residues. The V segment lost 4 bases and the J segment 7 bases; nucleotides outside the gene matches: 5. CDR1 and CDR2 (germline): LGHNA, YNLKQL (reference sequence). The CDR3 region is CASSPWGGGAEQFF. The part of the CDR3 DNA that was read is TGTGCCAGCAGCCCCTGGGGGGGTGGGGCTGAGCAGTTC.

A remark on this clone: Gene names denote mouse genes. The read ends 1 residue shy of where the CDR3 ends; the end is completed using the germline J gene. The rearrangement uses TRBV4 and TRBJ1-6; D ambiguous. TRBJ1-6 is sorted into the ORF group, with uncertain function. Germline CDR1 is LGHDT and CDR2 is YNNKQL (reference sequence). CDR3 length: 13 amino acids. V lost 5 bases and J 4 bases, leaving 6 bases between the germline ends. CDR3 bases read: TGTGCCAGCAGCCCAAGATATAATTCGCCCCTCTAC. This gives the protein CASSPRYNSPLY. The CDR3 reads in full as CASSPRYNSPLYF.

A note on this clone: Gene names denote mouse genes. The CDR3 is cut off 1 residue early in the read; its end comes from the germline J gene. The chain carries TRBV23 and TRBJ2-7; TRBD1 was called by the table and not checked on the DNA. CDR1 is KGHTA, CDR2 FQNQQP, per germline. The CDR3 has 13 amino acids. CDR3 loop: CSSSQSTRYEQYF. CDR3 DNA, as far as it was read: TGCTCCAGCAGTCAATCTACCAGATATGAACAGTAC.

This clone was observed a handful of times. Germline and genes: mouse. The CDR3 protein is CASSLDKYEQYF. CDR3 bases read: TGTGCAAGCAGCTTAGACAAGTATGAACAGTAC. The chain carries TRBV16 and TRBJ2-7; D is undetermined. The sequence runs out 1 residue before the end of the CDR3; the remainder is reconstructed from the germline J gene. Trimming took 0 bases from V and 4 from J, leaving 4 bases between them. This CDR3 is built from 12 residues. The V gene's germline CDR1 is SGHSA and CDR2 FRNQAP.

This clone is medium-sized by share. The genes are named according to mouse. The read finishes 1 residue shy of the CDR3 end, and the germline J gene is used to complete it. V is TRBV5 and J is TRBJ1-5; 8 positions match TRBD1. Per the germline V gene, CDR1 is LGHNA and CDR2 is YNLKQL (reference sequence). The CDR3 is 15 amino acids. The V and J ends lost 0 bases and 7 bases, in that order; junction bases with no gene match: 5. The sequenced part of the CDR3 DNA is TGTGCCAGCAGCCAAGATCAACAGGGGGTGCAGGCTCCGCTT. Its translation: CASSQDQQGVQAPL. The whole CDR3 reads CASSQDQQGVQAPLF.

Regarding this clone: Gene names follow the mouse nomenclature. The read finishes 1 residue shy of the CDR3 end, and the germline J gene is used to complete it. V and J are TRBV1 and TRBJ2-3; D is ambiguous. The germline V gene has CDR1 NSQYPW and CDR2 LRSPGD (reference sequence). V was shortened by 2 bases and J by 2 bases, with 5 bases between the two germline ends. CDR3 length: 13 residues. CDR3 DNA (partial): TGCACCTGCAGTGCATCCCATGCAGAAACGCTGTAT. Translated, it gives CTCSASHAETLY. The entire CDR3 protein is CTCSASHAETLYF.

This clone showed up just a few times. The gene names given are mouse names. The read falls 1 residue short of the CDR3 end, and the missing part is taken from the germline J gene. The chain recombines TRBV31 with TRBJ2-1, with 11 bases matching TRBD2. V lost 2 bases and J lost 4; bases outside the gene matches: 4. Germline-derived CDR1 and CDR2 are GKSSPN and SITVG. This CDR3 spans 15 amino acids. CDR3 bases read: TGTGCCTGGAGTTTCGGACTGGGGGGTTATGCTGAGCAGTTC. This sequence encodes CAWSFGLGGYAEQF. The full CDR3 sequence reads CAWSFGLGGYAEQFF.

Comments on this clone: All gene names here are mouse names. The observed sequence ends 1 residue before the CDR3 terminus, with the missing tail filled in from the germline J gene. V usage is TRBV12-2 and J usage is TRBJ2-7; no firm D call. Germline V gene lookup returns CDR1 SGHLS and CDR2 HYDKME. This CDR3 has 14 residues. Trimming removed 1 base at V and 0 bases at J, with 9 bases between. The DNA read from the CDR3 is TGTGCCAGCTCTCTGGCAGGCCACTCCTATGAACAGTAC. Its translation: CASSLAGHSYEQY. The complete CDR3 reads CASSLAGHSYEQYF.

Points on this clone: Mouse germline and gene names are used. With the read ending 1 residue before the CDR3 end, the germline J gene is used to fill in that end. Other DNA sequences in this specimen translate into the identical CDR3. J is TRBJ1-3 and V is TRBV26, with D uncertain. Trimming shortened V by 4 bases and J by 0 bases, and 4 bases separated the two germline ends. This CDR3 is built from 13 residues. Germline V gene sequence: CDR1 KGHPV, CDR2 FQNQEV (reference sequence). Partial CDR3 DNA: TGTGCCAGCAGTCCAATTTCTGGAAATACGCTCTAT. It encodes CASSPISGNTLY. The full-length CDR3 reads as CASSPISGNTLYF.

Comment on this clone: The gene symbols are mouse symbols. With the read ending 1 residue before the CDR3 end, the germline J gene is used to fill in that end. The chain recombines TRBV13-1 with TRBJ2-7, with 7 bases matching TRBD1. The CDR3 contains 12 residues. With 5 bases clipped from V and 7 bases from J, the junction kept 6 bases outside the gene matches. The germline V gene encodes CDR1 NSHNY and CDR2 SYGAGN. CDR3 region: CASSGDRGEQYF. Partial CDR3 DNA: TGTGCCAGCAGCGGGGACAGAGGGGAACAGTAC.

Comments on this clone: Genes and germline come from the mouse. The read ends 1 residue before the CDR3 terminus; that terminus is restored from the germline J gene. The rearrangement joins TRBV16 to TRBJ2-3; no clear D gene. CDR1 and CDR2 from the germline V gene are SGHSA and FRNQAP. Trimming left V 5 bases short and J 1 base short, with 7 bases between. This CDR3 comprises 13 residues. The CDR3 spells CASSLDGAETLYF. The sequenced part of the CDR3 DNA is TGTGCAAGCAGCCTGGATGGTGCAGAAACGCTGTAT.

As concerns this clone: The gene names here belong to mouse. The CDR3 end lies 1 residue beyond the end of the read and is filled in from the germline J gene. The genes are TRBV12-1 and TRBJ1-1, with 7 positions matching TRBD1. CDR1 and CDR2 (germline): SGHSN, HYEKVE. The length of the CDR3 is 14 residues. V was pared by 2 bases and J by 1 base, with 3 bases of the junction left unmatched. The part of the CDR3 DNA that was read is TGTGCCAGCTCTCGACAGGGAAGGAACACAGAAGTCTTC. Protein sequence: CASSRQGRNTEVF. The full-length CDR3 reads as CASSRQGRNTEVFF. Drawing the rest from reference TRBV12-1 and TRBJ1-1, the complete variable domain is DSGVVQSPRHIIKEKGGRSVLTCIPISGHSNVVWYQQTLGKELKFLIQHYEKVERDKGFLPSRFSVQQFDDYHSEMNMSALELEDSAMYFCASSRQGRNTEVFFGKGTRLTVV.

As to this clone: Germline and genes here are mouse. The sequenced fragment ends 1 residue before the CDR3 boundary, so the rest is inferred from the germline J gene. V and J are TRBV3 and TRBJ1-6, with D possibly matching TRBD1 (5 bases). Being an ORF, TRBJ1-6 has a function that is uncertain. Per the germline V gene, CDR1 is SNHLY and CDR2 is FYNGKV (reference sequence). CDR3 length equals 13 residues. Trimming removed 4 bases at V and 6 bases at J, with 7 bases between. Incomplete CDR3 DNA: TGTGCCAGCAGCTCCCAGGGTAATTCGCCCCTCTAC. Translation gives CASSSQGNSPLY. The entire CDR3 protein reads CASSSQGNSPLYF.

This clone has only a few counts. Here the gene names and germline are mouse. The read ends 1 residue before the CDR3 terminus; that terminus is restored from the germline J gene. This chain uses TRBV24 with TRBJ2-5, with no clear D. V was shortened by 1 base and J by 3 bases, with 8 bases between the two germline ends. This CDR3 has 14 amino acids. Germline V gene data show CDR1 as KGHTA and CDR2 as FRNEEI. Partial CDR3 DNA: TGTGCCAGCAGTCTGTCGCAAAATCAAGACACCCAGTAC. Residues: CASSLSQNQDTQY. The CDR3 in full is CASSLSQNQDTQYF.

A remark on this clone: Here the gene names and germline are mouse. The CDR3 DNA, read in part, is TGTGCCAGCAGCCGGGACCGCAACCAGGCTCCGCTT. This codes for CASSRDRNQAPL. The CDR3 in full is CASSRDRNQAPLF. V is TRBV3 and J is TRBJ1-5; TRBD1 might be the D (5 bases). With the read ending 1 residue before the CDR3 end, the germline J gene is used to fill in that end. Germline CDR1 and CDR2: SNHLY and FYNGKV (reference sequence). Trimming took off 5 bases at V and 3 bases at J, with 8 bases between the two ends. This CDR3 is built from 13 residues.

This clone was counted only a few times. Gene names are the mouse ones. The read terminates 1 residue ahead of where the CDR3 ends, so the germline J gene completes it. The genes are TRBV26 and TRBJ2-3; 8 nucleotides match TRBD2. Germline lookup yields CDR1 KGHPV and CDR2 FQNQEV (reference sequence). V gave up 1 base and J gave up 0 bases; unmatched junction bases: 6. The CDR3 is made up of 17 amino acids. The covered CDR3 bases are TGTGCCAGCAGTCTGTTCGGGGGGGCGGCTAGTGCAGAAACGCTGTAT. Protein: CASSLFGGAASAETLY. The CDR3 reads in full as CASSLFGGAASAETLYF.

Turning to this clone: Gene names and germline match the mouse. The read ends 1 residue early relative to the CDR3; the germline J gene fills the gap. The V call is TRBV26, the J call TRBJ1-5; no firm D call. The V gene's germline CDR1 is KGHPV and CDR2 FQNQEV (reference sequence). V was trimmed by 4 bases and J by 1 base, leaving 5 bases between them. This CDR3 is 13 amino acids long. The sequenced part of the CDR3 DNA is TGTGCCAGCAGTCAAGGGAACAACCAGGCTCCGCTT. Amino acid sequence: CASSQGNNQAPL. The full CDR3 reads CASSQGNNQAPLF.

Only a few counts were recorded for this clone. Gene names refer to mouse genes. The read terminates 1 residue before the CDR3 end, so the remaining end is supplied by the germline J gene. The chain joins TRBV5 to TRBJ2-3; D is unclear. V gave up 0 bases and J gave up 1 base, with 5 bases separating them. The CDR3 is 14 amino acids. Germline lookup yields CDR1 LGHNA and CDR2 YNLKQL (reference sequence). The sequenced CDR3 bases are TGTGCCAGCAGCCAAGAGGGTGGTGCAGAAACGCTGTAT. Encoded protein: CASSQEGGAETLY. The CDR3, in full, reads CASSQEGGAETLYF.

On this clone itself: Genes and germline come from the mouse. The CDR3 sequence: CASSWDWGVDAEQFF. The sequenced part of the CDR3 DNA is TGTGCCAGCAGTTGGGACTGGGGGGTTGACGCTGAGCAGTTC. The V gene is TRBV15, the J gene TRBJ2-1; 12 bases match TRBD2. The CDR3 is cut off 1 residue early in the read; its end comes from the germline J gene. J was trimmed by 7 bases and V by 4 bases; bases with no gene match: 5. The CDR3 is 15 residues long. Germline loops: CDR1 SGHND, CDR2 FRSKSL. The full variable domain, rest sourced from reference TRBV15 and TRBJ2-1, is DAGVTQTPRHEVAEKGQTIILKCEPVSGHNDLFWYRQTKIQGLELLSYFRSKSLMEDGGAFKDRFKAEMLNSSFSTLKIQPTEPKDSAVYLCASSWDWGVDAEQFFGPGTRLTVL.

About this clone itself: Any gene name here is a mouse gene name. The DNA ends 1 residue before the CDR3 does, and the rest of the CDR3 is filled in from the germline J gene. The chain links TRBV13-1 to TRBJ2-1; D unresolved. CDR1 NSHNY and CDR2 SYGAGN come from the germline V gene. The CDR3 covers 11 residues. V shed 3 bases and J shed 3 bases, with 1 base lying between them. The CDR3 DNA, read in part, is TGTGCCAGCAGTGTCTATGCTGAGCAGTTC. As protein: CASSVYAEQF. The full CDR3 is CASSVYAEQFF.